One T cell receptor (beta chain) is described in this entry. The antigen is undetermined. The CDR3 has 14 amino acids. Germline lookup yields CDR1 MNHNS and CDR2 SASEGT. Trimming left V 5 bases short and J 2 bases short, with 12 bases between. Measured with immunoSEQ multiplex PCR; TCRdb has only the in-frame clones, and not every one. Among around 240,000 clones listed, about 90% were seen once. This sample is drawn from a study of cytomegalovirus exposure and HLA in healthy donors. The donors were part of the validation cohort, which consisted of some 120 subjects and was separate from the first cohort of 670 or so subjects. Study-level findings and limits: The finding came from a later analysis; first-cohort TCR clusters tended to co-occur in the approximately 120 validation repertoires. A few chains tied to CMV proved CMV antigen-specific in vitro. The dataset shows that most TCR sequences were rare, while some public TCRs occurred in many donors.

The clonotype originates from a woman aged 18-29 years in good health and CMV-seronegative. The specimen sequenced was PBMCs. The chain carries TRBV6-1 and TRBJ1-2; tentatively, D is TRBD1 (6 bases). CDR3 amino acids: CASSIEQGNYGYTF. The CDR3 DNA follows: TGTGCCAGCAGTATTGAGCAGGGGAACTATGGCTACACCTTC.